The T cell receptor beta chain under discussion was sequenced for a study of T cells in Graves' hyperthyroidism and ophthalmopathy. Researchers took RNA transcripts and amplified the TCR beta CDR3 regions from them. TCR CDR3 underwent first-round RT-PCR with the HTBI primer set. TCRdb re-analysed the multiplex PCR reads in MiXCR, keeping a single row per CDR3 protein. Seen here are fewer than 350,000 distinct CDR3 sequences, roughly 23% observed once, and the top ten hold about 50%. V dropped 10 bases and J dropped 3; count of bases not matched to a gene: 12. The V gene's germline CDR1 is MDHEN and CDR2 SYDVKM. CDR3 size: 15 residues. This clonotype was observed a single time.

The chain uses TRBV28 and TRBJ2-1, with 7 bases matching TRBD1. This TCR came from a woman aged 45 to 65 with Graves' hyperthyroidism. The specimen sequenced was blood. The CDR3 DNA reads as TGTGCCACCCTAGATGGGACAGCAGGCTACAATGAGCAGTTCTTC. Translating it yields CATLDGTAGYNEQFF.